One and the same sample provided the 8 T cell receptor beta chains below, sequenced in a study of blood T cell repertoires in COVID-19 (dated by TCRdb to the early 2020s). Receptor libraries were prepared by the immunoSEQ multiplex PCR assay. TCRdb's version of the immuneACCESS table is confined to in-frame rearrangements and falls short of the full clone set. An unresolved V gene accounts for under half of the shortfall where checked; the remainder is of unknown origin. Recorded for this sample are about 130,000 clones; roughly 78% of them occurred a single time. Of the sample, approximately 6% falls within the top ten clones. The specimen sequenced was PBMCs or T cells enriched from blood (not recorded which). Receptors originate from a woman aged 45 to 65 who had recovered from COVID-19.

The chain is built from TRBV27 and TRBJ2-3; unclear D gene. Per the germline V gene, CDR1 is MNHEY and CDR2 is SMNVEV (reference sequence). Trimming removed 7 bases from V and 6 bases from J, with 17 bases in between. The CDR3 length is 14 residues. The CDR3 is CASTYTRGVDTQYF. DNA of the CDR3: TGTGCCAGCACCTACACCAGAGGAGTGGATACGCAGTATTTT.

This clone was counted a single time. This chain joins TRBV2 and TRBJ2-1; 7 nucleotides line up with TRBD2. Germline V gene data show CDR1 as SNHLY and CDR2 as FYNNEI. V lost 5 bases and J lost 8; bases outside the gene matches: 6. The CDR3 contains 13 residues. The CDR3 region is CASSRDYRYEQFF. CDR3 nucleotides: TGTGCCAGCAGTAGGGACTATAGGTATGAGCAGTTCTTC.

The genes are TRBV7-2 and TRBJ2-7; D unresolved. CDR1 is SGHTA, CDR2 FQGNSA, per germline. V lost 4 bases to trimming and J lost 2 bases, with 9 bases between them. This CDR3 comprises 13 residues. CDR3 nucleotide sequence: TGTGCCAGCAGCTCGACTCGTGCCTACGAGCAGTACTTC. Protein sequence: CASSSTRAYEQYF. Full variable domain (missing parts from reference TRBV7-2 and TRBJ2-7): GAGVSQSPSNKVTEKGKDVELRCDPISGHTALYWYRQSLGQGLEFLIYFQGNSAPDKSGLPSDRFSAERTGGSVSTLTIQRTQQEDSAVYLCASSSTRAYEQYFGPGTRLTVT.

This chain joins TRBV5-1 and TRBJ1-3, with a tentative D call TRBD1 (5 bases). The V gene's germline CDR1 is SGHRS and CDR2 YFSETQ. V dropped 0 bases and J dropped 2 bases, with 6 bases sitting between them. This CDR3 has 14 amino acids. The CDR3 reads CASSLATAGNTIYF. The CDR3 nucleotides read TGCGCCAGCAGCTTGGCGACAGCTGGAAACACCATATATTTT.

The chain carries TRBV16 and TRBJ1-1, with D perhaps TRBD1 (5 bases). The germline V gene encodes CDR1 KGHSY and CDR2 FQNENV. V lost 4 bases and J 6 bases, leaving 18 bases between the germline ends. The CDR3 loop spans 15 amino acids. The CDR3 coding sequence is TGTGCCAGCAGCCCTTCTGGGGTGTTCAGGGCTGAAGCTTTCTTT. This gives the protein CASSPSGVFRAEAFF.

The J gene is TRBJ1-2, the V gene TRBV7-8; no firm D call. V gave up 3 bases and J gave up 7 bases, with 18 bases separating them. Germline V gives CDR1 SGHVS, CDR2 FQNEAQ. The CDR3 loop spans 15 amino acids. In DNA, the CDR3 is TGTGCCAGCAGCTTTGAGGGTACGCATGTGTCTGGCTACACCTTC. This gives the protein CASSFEGTHVSGYTF.

The gene calls are TRBV28 and TRBJ1-5; D call uncertain. CDR1 is MDHEN, CDR2 SYDVKM, per germline. The CDR3 runs 16 residues. The V and J ends lost 2 bases and 2 bases respectively, with 13 bases between them. In DNA, the CDR3 is TGTGCCAGCAGTTTAGTTACGGGTAGCGGCAATCAGCCCCAGCATTTT. It specifies CASSLVTGSGNQPQHF.

The CDR3 nucleotides read TGTGCCAGCAGCCAAGTGCTCGGTAATTCACCCCTCCACTTT. This translates into CASSQVLGNSPLHF. The rearrangement joins TRBV3-1 (or the pseudogene TRBV3-2) to TRBJ1-6, with D uncertain. The germline CDR1 and CDR2 sequences are LGHDT and YNNKEL (reference sequence). The CDR3 is 14 amino acids. V was trimmed by 1 base and J by 6 bases, leaving 7 bases between them.